This T cell receptor (beta chain) comes out of a study of CD8 T cells in ankylosing spondylitis (dated by TCRdb to 2015 to 2018). Study-level background: T cell receptor beta repertoires were profiled in healthy donors and ankylosing spondylitis patients so that disease-linked TCR variants could be found. The full study cohort was made up of roughly 25 ankylosing spondylitis patients and 95 to 130 healthy donors. Peripheral blood was sampled, and synovial fluid was additionally collected from ankylosing spondylitis patients. Summary of the overall study and its limitations: Some TCR beta motif variants had previously been reported in synovial fluid and blood of reactive arthritis patients, which suggested common disease-initiation mechanisms. Significant enrichment of the disease-linked clones was reported in matched synovial fluid samples from ankylosing spondylitis patients. A TCR beta motif of fewer than 10 highly homologous amino acid variants appeared characteristic of blood from ankylosing spondylitis patients. The disease-linked clones showed a CD8+ phenotype and occurred at relatively low frequencies in peripheral blood.

Reading from cysteine to phenylalanine, the CDR3 counts 13 amino acids. CDR3 DNA is the only sequence kept; it has 39 bases, read in frame from the first base. Trimming removed 7 bases from V and 1 base from J, leaving 13 bases between the germline ends. The germline V gene supplies CDR1 SQVTM and CDR2 ANQGSEA. TCRdb lists the instrument as Illumina HiSeq 2500. Quantitative 5'-RACE with molecular barcodes was the method used to prepare the TCR beta libraries. For the original study's pipeline: A new computational method based on a probabilistic model of VDJ rearrangement was used to identify disease-linked TCR variants. TCRdb ran its own pipeline on the public reads, namely fastp trimming at Q25 and MiXCR clone calling, and kept in-frame beta chains. Each CDR3 protein gets just one entry, which takes the most common genes and DNA from the rows behind it. TCRdb's processing, not the study's, gives the V and J calls here. This sample has 200,000 to 250,000 distinct CDR3 sequences in its table, and 8% to 10% of those were observed once. The top ten hold around 4.8% of the sample.

About this clonotype: The antigen this receptor binds is unknown. Base qualities are not recorded, but no much larger clone differs from it by a single base.

The rearranged chain carries TRBV29-1 and TRBJ1-1, with the D gene not clear enough to name. The receptor was derived from a female donor with ankylosing spondylitis or in good health (not recorded which). Sequenced input: blood, either unsorted or a sorted T cell fraction (not recorded which). The CDR3 protein is CSADITTNTEAFF. In nucleotide form, the sequence is TGCAGCGCCGATATTACTACGAACACTGAAGCTTTCTTT.